A selection of T cell receptor beta chains follows, all from one sample in a study of blood T cell repertoires in COVID-19. Here immunoSEQ multiplex PCR was the method, and the copy in TCRdb shows in-frame clones only, minus some. The table records 95,000 to 150,000 clones, about three quarters of them present only once. Sequencing was carried out using peripheral blood. These receptors were collected from a human donor with acute or convalescent COVID-19. The donor label of this sample is uncertain. Each CDR3 is given with its conserved first and last residue. The D gene is left open where the match is weak. Expanded clones are given a class, and other clones once, few, many or no size at all.

v_gene,abundance,j_gene,d_gene,CDR3nt,CDR3aa
TRBV28,NA,TRBJ1-1,NA,TGTGCCAGCAGAAATACAGCGAACACTGAAGCTTTCTTT,CASRNTANTEAFF
TRBV5-4,NA,TRBJ1-2,TRBD1,TGTGCCAGCAGGGCCGGGACAGGAGATGGCTACACCTTC,CASRAGTGDGYTF
TRBV12-5,NA,TRBJ1-5,TRBD1,TGTGCTAGCGAAAAGACAGGGTCGGGGAATCAGCCCCAGCATTTT,CASEKTGSGNQPQHF
TRBV2,NA,TRBJ2-3,NA,TGTGCCAGCAGTTTGGTTGCGCTCACAGATACGCAGTATTTT,CASSLVALTDTQYF
TRBV9,NA,TRBJ1-3,TRBD1,TGTGCCAGCAGCGTCGGGACAGGGGGAAACACCATATATTTT,CASSVGTGGNTIYF
TRBV11-3,NA,TRBJ1-1,NA,TGTGCCAGCAGCTTATCAGGTGGTGAAGCTTTCTTT,CASSLSGGEAFF
TRBV28,NA,TRBJ2-7,NA,TGTGCCAGCAGTGCGAACTACGAGCAGTACTTC,CASSANYEQYF
TRBV28,few,TRBJ1-3,TRBD1,TGTGCCAGCAGTCTCGGGACAGTCTCTGGAAACACCATATATTTT,CASSLGTVSGNTIYF
TRBV20-1,few,TRBJ1-5,NA,TGCAGTGCTAGTACAGGGAATCCCAATCAGCCCCAGCATTTT,CSASTGNPNQPQHF
TRBV30,NA,TRBJ1-2,TRBD1,TGTGCCTGGAGAATGGACAGGACTAACTATGGCTACACCTTC,CAWRMDRTNYGYTF
TRBV6-5,few,TRBJ2-7,NA,TGTGCCAGCAGTTACTCGATCCAGGGGACCTACGAGCAGTACTTC,CASSYSIQGTYEQYF
TRBV30,NA,TRBJ1-3,NA,TGTGCCTGGATGAAACAGGGAAGTTCTGGAAACACCATATATTTT,CAWMKQGSSGNTIYF
TRBV15,NA,TRBJ2-7,NA,TGTGCCACCAGCAGAGATGTTAGCGGCAGGGTAGTTCACTACGAGCAGTACTTC,CATSRDVSGRVVHYEQYF
TRBV11-2,NA,TRBJ1-3,NA,TGTGCCAGCAGCCCCGGAGCTGGAAACACCATATATTTT,CASSPGAGNTIYF
TRBV7-9,NA,TRBJ1-1,TRBD1,TGTGCCAGCAGCCGAACAGGGGCGGTGGCTTTCTTT,CASSRTGAVAFF
TRBV5-1,NA,TRBJ1-2,NA,TGCGCCAGCTACTATCCCGGGACTAACTATGGCTACACCTTC,CASYYPGTNYGYTF
TRBV5-1,NA,TRBJ2-2,NA,TGCGCCAGCAGCTTTACCCAGGGGAACACCGGGGAGCTGTTTTTT,CASSFTQGNTGELFF
TRBV19,NA,TRBJ1-1,NA,TGTGCCAGTAGTATAGAGGGCAGGGTGAGGACTGAAGCTTTCTTT,CASSIEGRVRTEAFF
TRBV29-1,NA,TRBJ1-5,NA,TGCAGCGTTGCTAGAGGAATCGGTCAGCCCCAGCATTTT,CSVARGIGQPQHF
TRBV2,NA,TRBJ2-4,TRBD2,TGTGCCAGCACTACTAGCGGGGTGCGGGCTGGGGTGGGGTACATTCAGTACTTC,CASTTSGVRAGVGYIQYF
TRBV6-5,NA,TRBJ1-5,NA,TGTGCCAGCAGTTACGGCAGGGAAATCGGTCAGCCCCAGCATTTT,CASSYGREIGQPQHF
TRBV2,NA,TRBJ2-1,TRBD1,TGTGCCAGCAGTGGGTGGGGGACAGGCAATGAGCAGTTCTTC,CASSGWGTGNEQFF